The clone carrying this T cell receptor beta chain was found many times. Germline CDR1 is SGHTA and CDR2 is FQGNSA. Losses at the gene ends were 1 base for V and 5 bases for J; bases not matched to a gene: 3. The CDR3 has 14 amino acids. Amplified TCR beta CDR3 regions came from RNA transcripts. First-round RT-PCR of the TCR CDR3 relied on the HTBI primer set. MiXCR, applied by TCRdb to the multiplex PCR reads, yields one record per CDR3 protein. The data contain around 600,000 distinct CDR3 sequences, 12% to 15% of them singletons. The sample originates from a study of T cells in Graves' hyperthyroidism and ophthalmopathy. Under 3 months was the duration of disease in ophthalmopathy patients, who also had a Clinical Activity Score of at least 3 and a NOSPECS grade of at least 4. Orbital computed tomography, thyroid ultrasound, serum thyroxine and TRAb, and clinical symptoms together informed the diagnoses.

Sequenced sample: blood. This TCR was recovered from a woman under 30 with Graves' ophthalmopathy. This chain connects TRBV7-2 to TRBJ2-7; 9 bases map to TRBD1. The CDR3 is CASSLDRGQDEQYF. In DNA form, the CDR3 reads TGTGCCAGCAGCTTAGACAGGGGGCAAGACGAGCAGTACTTC. Complete variable domain (other parts from reference TRBV7-2 and TRBJ2-7): GAGVSQSPSNKVTEKGKDVELRCDPISGHTALYWYRQSLGQGLEFLIYFQGNSAPDKSGLPSDRFSAERTGGSVSTLTIQRTQQEDSAVYLCASSLDRGQDEQYFGPGTRLTVT.